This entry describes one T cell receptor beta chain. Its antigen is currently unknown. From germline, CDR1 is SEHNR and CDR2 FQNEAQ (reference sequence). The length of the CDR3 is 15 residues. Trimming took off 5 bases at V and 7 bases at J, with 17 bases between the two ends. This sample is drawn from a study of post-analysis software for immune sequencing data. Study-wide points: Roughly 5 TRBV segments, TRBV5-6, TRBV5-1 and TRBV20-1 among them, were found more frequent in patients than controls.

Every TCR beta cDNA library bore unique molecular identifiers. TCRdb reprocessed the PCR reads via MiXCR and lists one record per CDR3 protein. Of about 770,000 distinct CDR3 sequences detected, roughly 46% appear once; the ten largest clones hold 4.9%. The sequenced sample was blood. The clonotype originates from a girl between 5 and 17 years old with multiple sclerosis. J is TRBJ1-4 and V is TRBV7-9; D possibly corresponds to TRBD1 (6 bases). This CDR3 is CASSPIVRGGEKLFF. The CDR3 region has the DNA TGTGCCAGCAGCCCCATCGTCAGGGGAGGTGAAAAACTGTTTTTT.